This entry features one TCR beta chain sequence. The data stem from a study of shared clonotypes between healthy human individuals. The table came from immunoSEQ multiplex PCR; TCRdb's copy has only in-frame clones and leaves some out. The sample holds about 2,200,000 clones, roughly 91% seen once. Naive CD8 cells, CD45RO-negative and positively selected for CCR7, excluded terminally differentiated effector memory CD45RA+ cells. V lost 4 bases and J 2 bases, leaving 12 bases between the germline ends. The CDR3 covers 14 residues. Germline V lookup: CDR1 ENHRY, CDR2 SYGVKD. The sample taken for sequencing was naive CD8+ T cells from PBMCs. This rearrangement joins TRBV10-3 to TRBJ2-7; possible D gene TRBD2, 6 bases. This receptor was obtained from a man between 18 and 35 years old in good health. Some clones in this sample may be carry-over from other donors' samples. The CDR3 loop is CAISGVGSAYEQYF. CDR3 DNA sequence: TGTGCCATCAGTGGGGTCGGGAGTGCCTACGAGCAGTACTTC.